The rows below give T cell receptor beta chains drawn from one sample of a study of OX40 agonist ivuxolimab in advanced cancers. TCRdb keeps only in-frame clones here, not all; method: immunoSEQ multiplex PCR. The sample lists 90,000 to 100,000 clones; 70% to 90% were seen once. The source was CD4+ or CD8+ T cells sorted from blood, collected in a trial of the OX40 agonist ivuxolimab. The receptor source for this set is an adult with an advanced solid tumor such as melanoma, head and neck, liver or kidney cancer. The CDR3 runs from the conserved cysteine through the conserved F or W. The order of the fields is J gene, clone size, D gene, V gene, CDR3 protein, CDR3 DNA. A D gene is named only where the DNA matches it firmly. Clone size, where shown, is once, few, many, or a class for clones that have expanded.

>TRBJ2-1|NA|TRBD2|TRBV18
CASSPPRAGGPHNEQFF
TGTGCCAGCTCACCACCGAGGGCGGGGGGGCCGCACAATGAGCAGTTCTTC
>TRBJ2-7|once|NA|TRBV7-2
CASSLAGGPYEQYF
TGTGCCAGCAGCTTAGCGGGGGGGCCCTACGAGCAGTACTTC
>TRBJ2-5|NA|TRBD2|TRBV27
CASSLRTSGGAGETQYF
TGTGCCAGCAGTCTCCGGACTAGCGGGGGGGCCGGGGAGACCCAGTACTTC
>TRBJ2-7|NA|TRBD1|TRBV5-6
CASSLGQGSYEQYF
TGTGCCAGCAGCCTGGGACAGGGAAGCTACGAGCAGTACTTC
>TRBJ2-3|NA|NA|TRBV7-2
CASSSFVSDTQYF
TGTGCCAGCAGCTCTTTTGTTTCTGATACGCAGTATTTT
>TRBJ2-7|NA|NA|TRBV5-4
CASTLIGASYEQYF
TGTGCCAGCACTCTGATAGGGGCCTCCTACGAGCAGTACTTC
>TRBJ2-1|NA|TRBD2|TRBV7-8
CASSPRLAGGSYNEQFF
TGTGCCAGCAGCCCGAGACTAGCGGGAGGCTCCTACAATGAGCAGTTCTTC
>TRBJ1-4|NA|TRBD1|TRBV18
CASSPTGTAATNEKLFF
TGTGCCAGCTCACCCACCGGGACAGCAGCAACTAATGAAAAACTGTTTTTT
>TRBJ2-1|NA|NA|TRBV5-1
CASSLERIHEQFF
TGCGCCAGCAGCTTAGAGAGGATCCATGAGCAGTTCTTC
>TRBJ1-4|NA|NA|TRBV6-4
CASSKTVNEKLFF
TGTGCCAGCAGTAAGACAGTTAATGAAAAACTGTTTTTT
>TRBJ1-6|NA|NA|TRBV28
CASSSADRALHF
TGTGCCAGCAGTTCCGCGGACAGAGCCCTCCACTTT
>TRBJ2-5|NA|NA|TRBV7-9
CASSLPGHFQETQYF
TGTGCCAGCAGCTTGCCGGGACATTTCCAAGAGACCCAGTACTTC
>TRBJ2-5|NA|NA|TRBV30
CAWSPQQETQYF
TGTGCCTGGAGCCCCCAGCAAGAGACCCAGTACTTC
>TRBJ2-5|NA|TRBD1|TRBV5-1
CASSLLGQANVETQYF
TGCGCCAGCAGCTTGCTTGGACAGGCGAATGTGGAGACCCAGTACTTC
>TRBJ2-7|NA|NA|TRBV27
CASSYRPSSYEQYF
TGTGCCAGCAGTTACAGGCCTAGCTCCTACGAGCAGTACTTC
>TRBJ1-6|NA|TRBD1|TRBV30
CAWSTMGQDNSPLHF
TGTGCCTGGAGTACTATGGGACAGGATAATTCACCCCTCCACTTT
>TRBJ2-6|NA|NA|TRBV7-2
CASSLFVTSGANVLTF
TGTGCCAGCAGCTTATTTGTAACTTCTGGGGCCAACGTCCTGACTTTC
>TRBJ1-6|NA|TRBD1|TRBV2
CASTGQGSGSPLHF
TGTGCCAGCACCGGACAGGGGTCAGGTTCACCCCTCCACTTT
>TRBJ1-1|NA|NA|TRBV10-2
CASSGRTGEAFF
TGCGCCAGCAGTGGAAGAACGGGTGAAGCTTTCTTT
>TRBJ1-1|once|NA|TRBV14
CASSQVSFMNTEAFF
TGTGCCAGCAGCCAAGTGAGTTTTATGAACACTGAAGCTTTCTTT
>TRBJ1-5|NA|NA|TRBV6-6
CASRTGGPGPQHF
TGTGCCAGCAGAACCGGGGGGCCGGGGCCCCAGCATTTT
>TRBJ2-2|NA|TRBD1|TRBV10-2
CASIAGGHTGELFF
TGCGCCAGCATAGCAGGGGGACACACCGGGGAGCTGTTTTTT
>TRBJ1-2|NA|TRBD1|TRBV30
CASPAGGNYGYTF
TGTGCCTCCCCGGCAGGGGGGAACTATGGCTACACCTTC
>TRBJ1-3|NA|NA|TRBV19
CASRGTAAGNTIYF
TGTGCCAGTAGAGGCACGGCAGCTGGAAACACCATATATTTT
>TRBJ1-4|NA|TRBD1|TRBV7-8
CASSRDSPTNEKLFF
TGTGCCAGCAGCCGGGACAGCCCAACTAATGAAAAACTGTTTTTT
>TRBJ1-5|once|TRBD1|TRBV6-5
CASSFSGGNQPQHF
TGTGCCAGCAGTTTTTCAGGGGGTAATCAGCCCCAGCATTTT
>TRBJ2-3|NA|TRBD2|TRBV9
CASSLTGGSTDTQYF
TGTGCCAGCAGCCTCACGGGGGGGTCCACAGATACGCAGTATTTT
>TRBJ2-3|once|NA|TRBV21-1
CASSKGGLAGAPGTDTQYF
TGTGCCAGCAGCAAAGGGGGACTAGCGGGGGCCCCCGGGACAGATACGCAGTATTTT
>TRBJ1-6|NA|NA|TRBV27
CASGRGGSPLHF
TGTGCCAGCGGAAGGGGGGGTTCACCCCTCCACTTT
>TRBJ2-2|NA|TRBD1|TRBV6-6
CASRGTGNTGELFF
TGTGCCAGCAGGGGGACAGGGAACACCGGGGAGCTGTTTTTT
>TRBJ1-2|NA|TRBD1|TRBV9
CASSLQGDGYTF
TGTGCCAGCAGCTTACAGGGGGACGGCTACACCTTC
>TRBJ1-1|NA|NA|TRBV6-6
CASSHGPGRDTEAFF
TGTGCCAGCAGCCACGGGCCAGGGAGGGACACTGAAGCTTTCTTT
>TRBJ2-7|NA|TRBD2|TRBV10-3
CAIRETSGGAKYF
TGTGCCATCAGGGAGACTAGCGGGGGGGCAAAGTACTTC
>TRBJ1-1|NA|TRBD1|TRBV7-9
CASLRQGVGNTEAFF
TGTGCCAGCTTGCGACAGGGAGTGGGGAACACTGAAGCTTTCTTT
>TRBJ2-1|NA|TRBD2|TRBV7-2
CASSPPTSGGANEQFF
TGTGCCAGCAGCCCCCCGACTAGCGGGGGGGCTAATGAGCAGTTCTTC
>TRBJ1-1|few|NA|TRBV29-1
CSVEPGRSGNTEAFF
TGCAGCGTTGAACCCGGGCGGTCAGGGAACACTGAAGCTTTCTTT
>TRBJ2-7|NA|NA|TRBV21-1
CASSDRLDDSPSYEQYF
TGTGCCAGCAGCGACAGACTGGATGACTCACCCTCCTACGAGCAGTACTTC
>TRBJ2-7|NA|NA|TRBV28
CASSIPGGSYEQYF
TGTGCCAGCAGTATCCCCGGGGGCTCTTACGAGCAGTACTTC
>TRBJ2-7|NA|NA|TRBV28
CASKNDGYEQYF
TGTGCCAGCAAGAACGACGGCTACGAGCAGTACTTC
>TRBJ1-5|NA|NA|TRBV29-1
CSVGQAINQPQHF
TGCAGCGTTGGGCAGGCGATCAATCAGCCCCAGCATTTT
>TRBJ2-7|NA|TRBD2|TRBV7-2
CASSLPAGGREQYF
TGTGCCAGCAGCTTACCAGCGGGGGGGCGGGAGCAGTACTTC
>TRBJ2-7|NA|NA|TRBV6-5
CASSSGTSYEQYF
TGTGCCAGCAGTTCAGGGACCAGCTACGAGCAGTACTTC
>TRBJ2-3|NA|NA|TRBV10-3
CAIRASTSTDTQYF
TGTGCCATCAGGGCCTCAACTTCAACAGATACGCAGTATTTT
>TRBJ1-2|NA|NA|TRBV30
CAWSVLLRNYGYTF
TGTGCCTGGAGTGTACTTCTTCGTAACTATGGCTACACCTTC
>TRBJ2-5|NA|TRBD2|TRBV6-6
CASIREGKETQYF
TGTGCCAGCATAAGGGAGGGCAAAGAGACCCAGTACTTC
>TRBJ2-5|NA|TRBD2|TRBV5-1
CASRLAPSGYQETQYF
TGCGCCAGCCGCCTTGCCCCTAGCGGGTACCAAGAGACCCAGTACTTC
>TRBJ2-3|NA|NA|TRBV30
CAWSVGELTDTQYF
TGTGCCTGGAGTGTGGGGGAGCTCACAGATACGCAGTATTTT
>TRBJ2-1|NA|TRBD1|TRBV18
CASSRGQGGYNEQFF
TGTGCCAGCTCACGGGGACAGGGGGGCTACAATGAGCAGTTCTTC
>TRBJ1-6|NA|NA|TRBV6-5
CASSPGRDNSPLHF
TGTGCCAGCAGCCCCGGGCGGGATAATTCACCCCTCCACTTT
>TRBJ1-6|NA|NA|TRBV6-1
CASSEEDYYNSPLHF
TGTGCCAGCAGTGAGGAGGATTACTATAATTCACCCCTCCACTTT
>TRBJ1-1|NA|NA|TRBV27
CASSLRTPGNTEAFF
TGTGCCAGCAGTTTACGGACACCAGGGAACACTGAAGCTTTCTTT